This TCR beta chain is drawn from a study of cytomegalovirus exposure and HLA in healthy donors (dated by TCRdb to 2017 to 2019). Looking at the study overall: According to a later analysis, one platform produced both the 110 or so validation repertoires and the 666 repertoires of the first cohort. Besides the first cohort of some 670 subjects, a separate validation cohort made up of roughly 120 different subjects was used. The study combined high-throughput TCR immunosequencing, statistical association of individual TCRs with disease status, and machine learning to predict cytomegalovirus infection status. The study aimed to test whether signatures of past pathogen exposure could be identified by cataloging public T cell receptors.

Summary of the overall study and its limitations: Of the cluster scores, 90% to 95% were above 0 in a later analysis, which found that TCRs clustered in the first cohort also tended to co-occur in the roughly 130 validation repertoires. A total of about 150 TCR beta chains were listed by the study as associated with cytomegalovirus. Most TCR sequences were seen in very few donors, while some public TCRs were found in many individuals. All 120 or so repertoires were used to score co-occurrence in the validation cohort in a later analysis, because that analysis had no HLA typing for the cohort. In vitro tests confirmed that three of the cytomegalovirus-associated TCR beta chains recognize cytomegalovirus antigens. The classifier was reported to diagnose cytomegalovirus status with high specificity and sensitivity in both the original cohort and the validation cohort. The authors suggested that the approach could potentially be extended to other disease states and immunological phenotypes.

The CDR3 starts with the cysteine, ends with the phenylalanine, and has 16 residues. The only DNA kept is the CDR3, 48 bases in frame from the first base. V loses 1 base at its end and J loses 3 bases; junction bases beyond the gene matches: 5. Looking up the germline V gene (reference sequence) yields CDR1 MNHEY and CDR2 SMNVEV. The protocol used for the library was the immunoSEQ multiplex PCR assay. Concerning the study's data processing: To diagnose cytomegalovirus status from the catalog of TCR beta chain sequences, a statistical classification framework was built. TCRdb took this table from immuneACCESS and kept in-frame rearrangements with V and J called. Such tables lack part of the clones; where checked against another copy, unresolved V genes explain under half of the gap, and the rest is unexplained. V, J and clone size are taken as reported in that table, and D and trimming were inferred from the DNA itself. The sample includes about 150,000 clones, with about 86% observed a single time. Of the sample, 2.1% falls within the top ten clones.

Comments on this clone: Its antigen is not yet known. No per-base quality is available; no much larger clone lies one base away.

The donors were included in the validation cohort of some 110 subjects, a group kept apart from the roughly 730-subject first cohort. The V and J segments used are TRBV27 and TRBJ1-2; TRBD1 fits 10 bases in the junction. The receptor was isolated from a human donor in good health. The sequenced material came from PBMCs. The CDR3 protein: CASSLLPGQGDYGYTF. The DNA sequence reads TGTGCCAGCAGTTTATTACCTGGACAGGGGGACTATGGCTACACCTTC.